The 9 T cell receptor beta chains below come from one sample, sequenced in a study of CD4 T cells in relation to SARS-CoV-2 and coronaviruses. For these TCRs, the target antigens are not known. CD4+ T cells from unexposed donors were obtained before the COVID-19 pandemic (2011-2018). The cells were cultured for less than twelve days before CD4+ T cells were isolated. Clones were read by immunoSEQ multiplex PCR, and TCRdb kept only the in-frame ones, dropping some. The sample holds about 26,000 clones; roughly 76% are singletons and the top ten take roughly 10%. The sequencing sample was made of CD4+ T cells from PBMCs, cultured in vitro. Every receptor here comes from a human donor in good health.

The V gene is TRBV6-2 or TRBV6-3, the J gene TRBJ2-7; 8 nucleotides agree with TRBD1. V trimming: 5 bases; J trimming: 2 bases; junction bases outside the gene matches: 14. The CDR3 is 17 residues long. CDR1 is MNHEY, CDR2 SVGEGT, per germline. The chain's CDR3 is CASSLRRGTGPPYEQYF. The CDR3 region has the DNA TGTGCCAGCAGTCTACGACGGGGGACAGGTCCGCCCTACGAGCAGTACTTC.

This clone was counted a single time. The chain joins TRBV9 to TRBJ2-3, with 9 bases aligning to TRBD2. CDR1 and CDR2 (germline): SGDLS, YYNGEE. The CDR3 extends over 18 amino acids. Unmatched junction bases numbered 8, after V lost 0 bases and J lost 0 bases. Here the CDR3 DNA reads TGTGCCAGCAGCGTAGGGCCTAGCGGGACGTCTAGCACAGATACGCAGTATTTT. Translated, it gives CASSVGPSGTSSTDTQYF.

The chain carries TRBV18 and TRBJ2-6, with D possibly being TRBD1 or TRBD2 (7 bases each). Germline CDR1 reads KGHSH; CDR2 reads LQKENI. The CDR3 contains 15 residues. V lost 6 bases, J lost 2 bases, and 11 bases lay in between. The DNA of the CDR3 is TGTGCCAGCTCGCAGGGGGGGACTGGGGCCAACGTCCTGACTTTC. It translates to CASSQGGTGANVLTF.

J is TRBJ2-3 and V is TRBV9; no clear D. V was shortened by 0 bases and J by 3 bases, with 17 bases between the two germline ends. The CDR3 totals 17 residues. Germline V CDR1 and CDR2: SGDLS, YYNGEE. This chain's CDR3 is CASSVASRIIGTDTQYF. The CDR3 region has the DNA TGTGCCAGCAGCGTAGCTTCAAGAATAATCGGTACAGATACGCAGTATTTT.

The J gene is TRBJ2-7, the V gene TRBV9, with D maybe TRBD2 (6 bases). The CDR3 extends over 15 amino acids. Germline V gene data show CDR1 as SGDLS and CDR2 as YYNGEE. The V end was cut by 3 bases, the J end by 4 bases, with 17 bases between. The DNA for the CDR3 is TGTGCCAGCAGCGCCTTACCGGGACTCCCATACGAGCAGTACTTC. Protein sequence: CASSALPGLPYEQYF.

This clone appeared a few times. The chain is built from TRBV30 and TRBJ2-7; no reliable D call. The V gene's germline CDR1 is GTSNPN and CDR2 SVGIG (reference sequence). The CDR3 covers 11 residues. Trimming stripped 3 bases from V and 4 bases from J, with 7 bases between. CDR3 nucleotide sequence: TGTGCCTGGAGGGTAGCTTACGAGCAGTACTTC. It yields the protein CAWRVAYEQYF.

This clone showed up just once. The CDR3 nucleotides read TGTGCCAGCAGCGTAATAGCGGGAAGCACAGATACGCAGTATTTT. Its translation is CASSVIAGSTDTQYF. The rearrangement joins TRBV9 to TRBJ2-3; 8 bases map to TRBD2. The CDR3 contains 15 residues. The ends lost 1 base at V and 0 bases at J; junction bases unmatched: 1. The germline gives CDR1 SGDLS, CDR2 YYNGEE.

This clone showed up just once. V is TRBV7-8 and J is TRBJ2-1, with a tentative D call TRBD2 (5 bases). V shed 3 bases and J shed 3 bases, with 15 bases lying between them. Germline V lookup: CDR1 SGHVS, CDR2 FQNEAQ. The CDR3 runs to 16 residues. CDR3 nucleotides: TGTGCCAGCAGCTTCTGGGTCGGGGAGCACTACAATGAGCAGTTCTTC. Protein sequence: CASSFWVGEHYNEQFF.

The chain carries TRBV5-6 and TRBJ1-2; D is undetermined. The germline gives CDR1 SGHDT, CDR2 YYEEEE. The CDR3 loop spans 14 amino acids. The V end was cut by 1 base, the J end by 1 base, with 8 bases between. The CDR3 is CASSLLTLNYGYTF. The CDR3 bases are TGTGCCAGCAGCTTGCTGACCCTTAACTATGGCTACACCTTC. The whole variable domain, filled in from reference TRBV5-6 and TRBJ1-2, reads DAGVTQSPTHLIKTRGQQVTLRCSPKSGHDTVSWYQQALGQGPQFIFQYYEEEERQRGNFPDRFSGHQFPNYSSELNVNALLLGDSALYLCASSLLTLNYGYTFGSGTRLTVV.